This T cell receptor (beta chain) came from a study of Ad26.COV2.S vaccination and SARS-CoV-2 variants. Study-wide findings and caveats: Substantial breadth was reported for post-vaccination spike-specific CD8+ and CD4+ T cells. Recipients of either vaccine or placebo displayed similar breadth of non-spike TCRs.

Concerning this clone itself: Antigen: not known.

Trimming removed 2 bases at V and 5 bases at J, with 19 bases between. Germline CDR1 and CDR2: SGHKS and YYEKEE (reference sequence). The CDR3 contains 16 residues. Sample treatment: around 19 received Ad26.COV2.S at low or high dose, single or two shots; about 5 received placebo; per-sample allocation not given. Each sample was drawn 63 days after the first injection (of vaccine or placebo). A Boston donor was an adult aged 18-55 years. TCRdb's copy holds only in-frame clones and misses some; the assay was immunoSEQ multiplex PCR. The sample lists fewer than 900,000 clones, around 90% occurring once.

The chain recombines TRBV5-5 with TRBJ2-5; D remains ambiguous. This clonotype was sampled from a person aged 18 to 65 who received the Ad26.COV2.S COVID-19 vaccine or a placebo. This material consisted of peripheral blood, taken in a trial of Ad26.COV2.S vaccine versus placebo. DNA of the CDR3: TGTGCCAGCAGCTTCCGATGGGCAGGCCCCCGGGAGACCCAGTACTTC. Translating gives CASSFRWAGPRETQYF.